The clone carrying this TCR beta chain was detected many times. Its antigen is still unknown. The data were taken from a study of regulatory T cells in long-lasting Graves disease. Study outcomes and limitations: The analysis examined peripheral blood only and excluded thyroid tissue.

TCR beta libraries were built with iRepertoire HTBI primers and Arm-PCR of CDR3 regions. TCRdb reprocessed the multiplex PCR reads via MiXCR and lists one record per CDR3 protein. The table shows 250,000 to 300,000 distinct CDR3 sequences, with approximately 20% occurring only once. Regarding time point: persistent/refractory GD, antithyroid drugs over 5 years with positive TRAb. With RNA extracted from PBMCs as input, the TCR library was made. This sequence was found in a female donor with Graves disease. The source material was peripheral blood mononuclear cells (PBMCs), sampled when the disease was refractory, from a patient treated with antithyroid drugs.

The CDR3: CASRGTGQETQYF. The CDR3 nucleotides read TGTGCCAGCAGGGGGACAGGTCAAGAGACCCAGTACTTC. This chain connects TRBV2 to TRBJ2-5; TRBD1 aligns across 8 bases. J gave up 2 bases and V 6 bases, and 2 bases lay outside the gene matches. This CDR3 has 13 residues. CDR1 is SNHLY, CDR2 FYNNEI, per germline.